Listed below are T cell receptor beta chains from one sample, sequenced in a study of CD8+CD57+ T cells in acquired aplastic anemia. One entry per CDR3 protein, called by TCRdb with MiXCR from the reads. Counted here are approximately 470,000 distinct CDR3 sequences, around a third occurring once; the ten biggest clones make up roughly 0.89%. Sequenced: sorted CD4+, CD8+, or CD8+CD57+ T cells (not recorded which) from PBMCs. The source of these receptors is a human donor with aplastic anemia. The CDR3 runs from the conserved cysteine through the conserved F or W. A D gene is named only where the DNA matches it firmly. For some rows the clone size is stated as once, few or many, or as a class when expanded; others skip it.

clone_size	cdr3_length	v_call	d_call	j_call	cdr3_nt	cdr3_aa
.	15	TRBV10-3	TRBD1	TRBJ1-2	TGTGCCATCAGTGAGTCGGGACAGGGGGCCTACGGCTACACCTTC	CAISESGQGAYGYTF
.	14	TRBV5-1	TRBD2	TRBJ2-7	TGCGCCAGCAGCTTAAGCGGGAATTCCTACGAGCAGTACTTC	CASSLSGNSYEQYF
many	13	TRBV7-9	.	TRBJ1-4	TGTGCCAGCAGCTTACGCCAGGATGAAAAACTGTTTTTT	CASSLRQDEKLFF
few	16	TRBV25-1	.	TRBJ2-1	TGTGCCAGCAGCCAGTGGGGGACGGCCTCCTACAATGAGCAGTTCTTC	CASSQWGTASYNEQFF
many	12	TRBV11-2	.	TRBJ1-3	TGTGTCATACACGACTCTGGAAACACCATATATTTT	CVIHDSGNTIYF
.	15	TRBV7-3	TRBD2	TRBJ2-1	TGTGCCAGCAGCCGGACTAGCGGACAATACAATGAGCAGTTCTTC	CASSRTSGQYNEQFF
few	15	TRBV27	TRBD1	TRBJ1-6	TGTGCCAGCAGGAGACAGGGATCCTATAATTCACCCCTCCACTTT	CASRRQGSYNSPLHF
few	15	TRBV12-3/TRBV12-4	.	TRBJ1-2	TGTGCCAGCACCCAAAGAGGGGGACCCACCTATGGCTACACCTTC	CASTQRGGPTYGYTF
few	15	TRBV20-1	TRBD2	TRBJ2-1	TGCAGTGCTCGCGTGCGGACTAGCGGGAGGAATGAGCAGTTCTTC	CSARVRTSGRNEQFF
once	16	TRBV6-5	.	TRBJ1-6	TGTGCCAGCAGTTACTCAGATGGACGGAGGAATTCACCCCTCTACTTT	CASSYSDGRRNSPLYF
many	13	TRBV7-2	.	TRBJ1-1	TGTGCCAGCACGCCGACAACGAACACTGAAGCTTTCTTT	CASTPTTNTEAFF
.	15	TRBV10-3	TRBD2	TRBJ2-7	TGTGCCATCAGTGAGCCTAGCGGGAGAGGCTACGAGCAGTACTTC	CAISEPSGRGYEQYF
.	12	TRBV2	TRBD1	TRBJ2-7	TGTGCCAGCAAGCTCCCGGGACAGGGGGCTTCCTTC	CASKLPGQGASF
.	11	TRBV9	.	TRBJ2-7	TGTGCCAGCAGTTTTGTCTACGAGCAGTACTTC	CASSFVYEQYF
many	12	TRBV20-1	.	TRBJ1-1	TGCAGTGCTCGCCGTAGGAACACTGAAGCTTTCTTT	CSARRRNTEAFF
.	17	TRBV7-2	.	TRBJ1-2	TGTGCCAGCAGCTTTTCTCGGGACATCTACTCTAACTATGGCTACACCTTC	CASSFSRDIYSNYGYTF
many	15	TRBV2	.	TRBJ1-2	TGTGCCAGCAGTTCATCCCCCGGGCAGTGGAGTGGCTACACCTTC	CASSSSPGQWSGYTF
.	16	TRBV10-3	TRBD2	TRBJ2-2	TGTGCCATCAGTGTCAGCGGGGGGGCGTTTACCGGGGAGCTGTTTTTT	CAISVSGGAFTGELFF
many	15	TRBV7-2	.	TRBJ1-6	TGTGCCAGCAGCTTAGCCGGTGGCTATAATTCACCCCTCCACTTT	CASSLAGGYNSPLHF
many	12	TRBV20-1	TRBD1	TRBJ1-2	TGCAGTGCTAGCCCAGGGGGGTATGGCTACACCTTC	CSASPGGYGYTF
.	13	TRBV30	.	TRBJ1-5	TGTGCCTGGAGTGGCAGGGTCGATCAGCCCCAGCATTTT	CAWSGRVDQPQHF
few	14	TRBV12-3/TRBV12-4	.	TRBJ1-5	TGTGCCAGCAGTTTTGGGACCAATAATCAGCCCCAGCATTTT	CASSFGTNNQPQHF
few	14	TRBV20-1	TRBD2	TRBJ2-1	TGCAGTGCTAGAGATACTAGCGGGATTGGTGAGCAGTTCTTC	CSARDTSGIGEQFF
.	14	TRBV5-4	.	TRBJ1-2	TGTGCCAGCAGCTTGGAACAGCTGGGCTATGGCTACACCTTC	CASSLEQLGYGYTF
many	16	TRBV24-1	.	TRBJ2-3	TGTGCCACCAGTGATTCTGTCGACGGGCCCACAGATACGCAGTATTTT	CATSDSVDGPTDTQYF
few	14	TRBV7-9	.	TRBJ1-4	TGTGCCAGCAGCTCCGGGCCGCGGGAAGAAAAACTGTTTTTT	CASSSGPREEKLFF
.	11	TRBV6-4	.	TRBJ2-7	TGTGCCGGCAGTGGGGTGGGTGAGCAGTACTTC	CAGSGVGEQYF
many	15	TRBV7-2	.	TRBJ1-6	TGTGCCAGCAGCTTACTAGGACAGACCGATTCACCCCTCCACTTT	CASSLLGQTDSPLHF
many	13	TRBV9	.	TRBJ2-1	TGTGCCAGCAGCCCTCGGACAGACAATGAGCAGTTCTTC	CASSPRTDNEQFF
many	14	TRBV29-1	.	TRBJ2-2	TGCAGCGGCCTTAGGGAATCGAACACCGGGGAGCTGTTTTTT	CSGLRESNTGELFF
.	14	TRBV7-2	TRBD2	TRBJ2-1	TGTGCCAGCAGCGCCGCACCACTAGCGGGGGGGCAGTTCTTC	CASSAAPLAGGQFF
many	12	TRBV2	.	TRBJ2-7	TGTGCCAGCAGTGAGTGGGTGGGGGAGCAGTACTTC	CASSEWVGEQYF
many	14	TRBV20-1	TRBD2	TRBJ2-7	TGCAGTGCTAGAGACAGCGGGGACTCCTACGAGCAGTACTTC	CSARDSGDSYEQYF
.	16	TRBV6-5	.	TRBJ1-6	TGTGCCAGCAGTTACTCACGGGTAACGTTGGATTCACCCCTCCACTTT	CASSYSRVTLDSPLHF
.	18	TRBV6-2/TRBV6-3	.	TRBJ1-6	TGTGCCAGCAGTTACTCGACTCGCGTTGGTTCCTATAATTCACCCCTCCACTTT	CASSYSTRVGSYNSPLHF
few	15	TRBV15	.	TRBJ2-1	TGTGCCACCAGCAAGGGATCGAGCTCCTACAATGAGCAGTTCTTC	CATSKGSSSYNEQFF
.	13	TRBV27	.	TRBJ1-5	TGTGCCAGCGGCCGATTTAGCAATCAGCCCCAGCATTTT	CASGRFSNQPQHF
few	14	TRBV20-1	.	TRBJ2-5	TGCAGTGCTAGAGATCTCACTACGTTAGAGACCCAGTACTTC	CSARDLTTLETQYF
few	17	TRBV25-1	.	TRBJ1-6	TGTGCCAGCAGGCCCCCCCAGGACAGTACCTTGAATTCACCCCTCCACTTT	CASRPPQDSTLNSPLHF
.	14	TRBV10-3	TRBD2	TRBJ2-2	TGTGCCACCACAGCGGGAGGGTCGGGCGGGGAGCTGTTTTTT	CATTAGGSGGELFF
many	12	TRBV20-1	.	TRBJ1-6	TGCAGTGCCAGCTCCTATAATTCACCCCTCCACTTT	CSASSYNSPLHF
many	12	TRBV20-1	.	TRBJ2-7	TGCAGTGCTAGGGAACGTAACTACGAGCAGTACTTC	CSARERNYEQYF
many	14	TRBV7-2	.	TRBJ2-7	TGTGCCAGCAGCTTAGCGGTCCTCTCCTACGAGCAGTACTTC	CASSLAVLSYEQYF
few	11	TRBV2	.	TRBJ2-7	TGTGCCAGCAATTCGGGGAGGGAGCAGTACTTC	CASNSGREQYF
many	15	TRBV15	.	TRBJ1-3	TGTGCCACCAGCAGAGATAAAGGGACTGGAAACACCATATATTTT	CATSRDKGTGNTIYF